This record looks at one TCR beta chain sequence and its context. This specimen belongs to a study of cytomegalovirus exposure and HLA in healthy donors. The V end lost 1 base, the J end lost 3 bases, and 18 bases lay between the germline ends. The CDR3 extends over 17 amino acids. Germline V gene lookup returns CDR1 SEHNR and CDR2 FQNEAQ (reference sequence). The PCR was carried out with 60 Vbeta primers and 13 Jbeta primers. Produced via immunoSEQ multiplex PCR; TCRdb's table is partial and in-frame only. The sample includes 150,000 to 200,000 clones, roughly 82% of them seen just once. The specimen was PBMCs. This clonotype was obtained from a girl under 18 in good health and CMV-seropositive. The chain couples TRBV7-9 to TRBJ2-5, with D possibly TRBD2 on 5 matching bases. In nucleotides, the CDR3 is TGTGCCAGCAGCTTAGTTCGGGGTGGGGTCGGCAAAGAGACCCAGTACTTC. Its translation: CASSLVRGGVGKETQYF.